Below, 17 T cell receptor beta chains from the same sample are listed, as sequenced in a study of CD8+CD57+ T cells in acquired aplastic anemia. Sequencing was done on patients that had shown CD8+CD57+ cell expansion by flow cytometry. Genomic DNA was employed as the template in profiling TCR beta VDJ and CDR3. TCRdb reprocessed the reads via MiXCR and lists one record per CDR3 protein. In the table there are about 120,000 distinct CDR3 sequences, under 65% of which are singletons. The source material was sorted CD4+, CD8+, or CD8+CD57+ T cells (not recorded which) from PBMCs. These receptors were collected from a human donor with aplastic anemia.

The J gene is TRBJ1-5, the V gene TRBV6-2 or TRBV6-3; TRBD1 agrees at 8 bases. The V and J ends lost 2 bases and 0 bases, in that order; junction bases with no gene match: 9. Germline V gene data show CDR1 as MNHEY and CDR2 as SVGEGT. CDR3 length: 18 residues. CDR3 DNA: TGTGCCAGCAGTTACCTAAAGCAGGGGGCTTATAGCAATCAGCCCCAGCATTTT. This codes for CASSYLKQGAYSNQPQHF.

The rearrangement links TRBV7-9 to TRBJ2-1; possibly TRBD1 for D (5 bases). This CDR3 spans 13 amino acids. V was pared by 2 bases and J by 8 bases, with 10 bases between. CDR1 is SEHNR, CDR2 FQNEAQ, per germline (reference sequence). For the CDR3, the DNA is TGTGCCAGCAGCTTAAGGGGCGGCGATGAGCAGTTCTTC. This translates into CASSLRGGDEQFF.

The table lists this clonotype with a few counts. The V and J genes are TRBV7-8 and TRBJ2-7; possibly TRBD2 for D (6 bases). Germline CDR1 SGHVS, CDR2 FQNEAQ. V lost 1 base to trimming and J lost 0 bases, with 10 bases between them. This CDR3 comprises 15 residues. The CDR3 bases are TGTGCCAGCAGCTTAGTCCCCGGGAGCTCCTACGAGCAGTACTTC. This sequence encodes CASSLVPGSSYEQYF.

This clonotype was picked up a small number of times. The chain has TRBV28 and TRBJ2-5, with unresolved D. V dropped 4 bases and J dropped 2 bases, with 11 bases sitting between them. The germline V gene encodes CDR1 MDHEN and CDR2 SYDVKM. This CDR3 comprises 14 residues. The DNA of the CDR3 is TGTGCCAGCAGTTGGGCCGCACAGCAAGAGACCCAGTACTTC. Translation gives CASSWAAQQETQYF.

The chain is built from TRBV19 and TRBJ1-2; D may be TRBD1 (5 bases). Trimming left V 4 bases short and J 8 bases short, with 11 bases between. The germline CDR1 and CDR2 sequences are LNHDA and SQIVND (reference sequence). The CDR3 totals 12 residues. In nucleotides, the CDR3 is TGTGCCAGTAGTAGAATAGGGGACGGCTACACCTTC. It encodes CASSRIGDGYTF.

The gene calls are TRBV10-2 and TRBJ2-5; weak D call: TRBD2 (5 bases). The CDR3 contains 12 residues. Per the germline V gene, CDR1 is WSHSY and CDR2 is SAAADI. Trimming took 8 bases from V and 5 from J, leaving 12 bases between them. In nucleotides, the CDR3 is TGCGCCAGCCTGGACTCCCTGGAGACCCAGTACTTC. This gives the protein CASLDSLETQYF.

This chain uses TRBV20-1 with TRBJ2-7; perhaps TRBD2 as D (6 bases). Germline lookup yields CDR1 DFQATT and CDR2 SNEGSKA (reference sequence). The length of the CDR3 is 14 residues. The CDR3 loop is CRMTRDWGSYEQYF. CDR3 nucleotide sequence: TGCAGGATGACGAGGGACTGGGGCTCCTACGAGCAGTACTTC.

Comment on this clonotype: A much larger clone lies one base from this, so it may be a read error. CDR3 sequence reads: CSAPPQGAQGNTVYF. The CDR3 DNA reads as TGCAGTGCTCCCCCACAGGGGGCTCAGGGAAACACCGTATATTTT. The gene calls are TRBV20-1 and TRBJ1-3; 9 bases map to TRBD1. This CDR3 spans 15 amino acids. Looked up from germline, CDR1 is DFQATT and CDR2 is SNEGSKA (reference sequence).

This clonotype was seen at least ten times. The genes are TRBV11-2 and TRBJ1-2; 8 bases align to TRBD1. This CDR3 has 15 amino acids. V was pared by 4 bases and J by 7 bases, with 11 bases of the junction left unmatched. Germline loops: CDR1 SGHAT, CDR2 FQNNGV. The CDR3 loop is CASSSQTGGSGGYTF. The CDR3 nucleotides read TGTGCCAGCAGCTCCCAAACAGGGGGAAGCGGTGGCTACACCTTC.

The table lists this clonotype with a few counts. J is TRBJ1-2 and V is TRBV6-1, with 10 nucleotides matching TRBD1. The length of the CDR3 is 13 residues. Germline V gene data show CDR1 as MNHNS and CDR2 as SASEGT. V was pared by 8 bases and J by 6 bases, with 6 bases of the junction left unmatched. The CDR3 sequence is CASRRQGADGYTF. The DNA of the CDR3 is TGTGCCAGCCGAAGACAGGGGGCGGATGGCTACACCTTC.

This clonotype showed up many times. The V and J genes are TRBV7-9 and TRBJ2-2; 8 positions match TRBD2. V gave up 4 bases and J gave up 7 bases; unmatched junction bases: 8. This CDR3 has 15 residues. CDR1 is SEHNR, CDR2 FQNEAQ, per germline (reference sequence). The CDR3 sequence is CASSSPGGPVGELFF. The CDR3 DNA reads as TGTGCCAGCAGCTCCCCGGGAGGGCCGGTCGGGGAGCTGTTTTTT. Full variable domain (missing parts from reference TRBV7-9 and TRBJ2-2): DTGVSQNPRHKITKRGQNVTFRCDPISEHNRLYWYRQTLGQGPEFLTYFQNEAQLEKSRLLSDRFSAERPKGSFSTLEIQRTEQGDSAMYLCASSSPGGPVGELFFGEGSRLTVL.

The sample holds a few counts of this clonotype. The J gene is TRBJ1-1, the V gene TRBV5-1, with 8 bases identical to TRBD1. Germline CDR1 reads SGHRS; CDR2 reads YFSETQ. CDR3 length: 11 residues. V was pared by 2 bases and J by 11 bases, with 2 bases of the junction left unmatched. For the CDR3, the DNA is TGCGCCAGCAGCTTTGGACAGGGTGCTTTCTTT. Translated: CASSFGQGAFF. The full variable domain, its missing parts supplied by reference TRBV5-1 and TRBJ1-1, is KAGVTQTPRYLIKTRGQQVTLSCSPISGHRSVSWYQQTPGQGLQFLFEYFSETQRNKGNFPGRFSGRQFSNSRSEMNVSTLELGDSALYLCASSFGQGAFFGQGTRLTVV.

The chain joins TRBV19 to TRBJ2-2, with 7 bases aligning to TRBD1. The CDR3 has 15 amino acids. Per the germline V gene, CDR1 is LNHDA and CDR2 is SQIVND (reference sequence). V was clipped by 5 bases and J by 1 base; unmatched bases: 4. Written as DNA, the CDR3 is TGTGCCAGTAGTGATTGGACAGGGAACACCGGGGAGCTGTTTTTT. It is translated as CASSDWTGNTGELFF.

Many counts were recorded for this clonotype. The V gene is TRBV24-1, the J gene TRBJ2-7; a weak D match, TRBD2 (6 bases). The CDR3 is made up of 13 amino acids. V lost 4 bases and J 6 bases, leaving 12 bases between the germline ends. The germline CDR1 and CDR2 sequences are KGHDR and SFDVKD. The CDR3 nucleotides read TGTGCCACCAGTGAGGCAGGGACTGGCGAGCAGTACTTC. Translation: CATSEAGTGEQYF.

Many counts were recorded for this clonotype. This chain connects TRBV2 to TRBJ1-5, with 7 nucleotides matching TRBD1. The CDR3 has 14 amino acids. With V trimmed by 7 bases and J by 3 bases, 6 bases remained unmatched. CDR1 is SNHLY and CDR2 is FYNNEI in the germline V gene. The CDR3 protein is CASTLGQINQPQHF. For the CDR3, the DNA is TGTGCCAGCACCCTGGGACAGATCAATCAGCCCCAGCATTTT.

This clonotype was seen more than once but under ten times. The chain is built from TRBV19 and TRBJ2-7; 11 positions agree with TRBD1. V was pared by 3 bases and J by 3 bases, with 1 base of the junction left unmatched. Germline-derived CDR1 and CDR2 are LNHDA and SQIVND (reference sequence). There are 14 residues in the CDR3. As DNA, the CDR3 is TGTGCCAGTAGTATCGGGACAGGGGGCTACGAGCAGTACTTC. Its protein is CASSIGTGGYEQYF.

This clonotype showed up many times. The CDR3 nucleotides are TGTGCCAGTAGTATACTGAGCTATCAGCCCCAGCATTTT. This encodes CASSILSYQPQHF. This sequence joins TRBV19 and TRBJ1-5; D remains ambiguous. Deletions cut 2 bases from V and 5 bases from J, with 7 bases between. The CDR3 totals 13 residues. The germline V gene encodes CDR1 LNHDA and CDR2 SQIVND (reference sequence).